These T cell receptor beta chains were read from a single sample in a study of Graves' ophthalmopathy and Graves' hyperthyroidism. Each CDR3 protein gets one entry after TCRdb re-called the multiplex PCR reads with MiXCR. The table includes 400,000 or so distinct CDR3 sequences, 15% to 17% detected once. Sequencing used peripheral blood. The receptors were sampled from a woman between 18 and 29 years old with stable Graves' hyperthyroidism. CDR3s include the opening cysteine and the closing phenylalanine or tryptophan. Fields, in order: J gene, V gene, D gene, clone size, CDR3 DNA, CDR3 protein. D genes are given only for firm matches. Size is omitted from some rows. Given values are once, few, many or a class for expanded clones.

J: TRBJ1-1
V: TRBV29-1
D: .
size: few
DNA: TGCAGCGTTGAACAAGAACGGCTGAACACTGAAGCTTTCTTT
CDR3: CSVEQERLNTEAFF

J: TRBJ1-1
V: TRBV12-3/TRBV12-4
D: TRBD1
size: .
DNA: TGTGCCAGCAGTACCGGGACAGCCCTCAGTGAAGCTTTCTTT
CDR3: CASSTGTALSEAFF

J: TRBJ2-5
V: TRBV2
D: .
size: few
DNA: TGTGCCAGCGGCTGGGGGGAGACCCAGTACTTC
CDR3: CASGWGETQYF

J: TRBJ1-1
V: TRBV7-9
D: .
size: .
DNA: TGTGCCAGCAGCTCTCCTACAGGGATGAACACTGAAGCTTTCTTT
CDR3: CASSSPTGMNTEAFF

J: TRBJ1-3
V: TRBV12-3/TRBV12-4
D: TRBD1
size: many
DNA: TGTGCCAGCAGTTTAGGGACAGGGCGTCGAAACACCATATATTTT
CDR3: CASSLGTGRRNTIYF

J: TRBJ2-5
V: TRBV11-2
D: .
size: .
DNA: TGTGCCAGCAGGACGTTAGGTGATGGTGCGACCCAGTACTTC
CDR3: CASRTLGDGATQYF

J: TRBJ2-7
V: TRBV4-1
D: .
size: many
DNA: TGCGCCAGCAGCCAAACCTTAAACTCCTACGAGCAGTACTTC
CDR3: CASSQTLNSYEQYF

J: TRBJ1-6
V: TRBV2
D: .
size: many
DNA: TGTGCCAGCAGTGTATTGGGGTATAATTCACCCCTCCACTTT
CDR3: CASSVLGYNSPLHF

J: TRBJ1-6
V: TRBV12-3/TRBV12-4
D: TRBD1
size: many
DNA: TGTGCCAGCAGCCCGACAGGGGGGAATTCACCCCTCCACTTT
CDR3: CASSPTGGNSPLHF

J: TRBJ2-2
V: TRBV6-5
D: .
size: many
DNA: TGTGCCAGCAGTTACTCGAAGGGCAGGGCGAACACCGGGGAGCTGTTTTTT
CDR3: CASSYSKGRANTGELFF

J: TRBJ1-1
V: TRBV19
D: .
size: .
DNA: TGTGCCAGTAGGCAGACAGGAGAGAACACTGAAGCTTTCTTT
CDR3: CASRQTGENTEAFF

J: TRBJ2-7
V: TRBV6-1
D: .
size: .
DNA: TGTGCCAGCAGTGAGGGGCAGAGCTCCTACGAGCAGTACTTC
CDR3: CASSEGQSSYEQYF

J: TRBJ1-5
V: TRBV6-2/TRBV6-3
D: TRBD1
size: once
DNA: TGTGCCAGACCAGGACAGGGTGGCTATCAGCCCCAGCATTTT
CDR3: CARPGQGGYQPQHF

J: TRBJ2-7
V: TRBV5-8
D: .
size: many
DNA: TGTGCCAGCAGCTTGCTTGTTCCATACGAGCAGTACTTC
CDR3: CASSLLVPYEQYF

J: TRBJ1-1
V: TRBV28
D: .
size: many
DNA: TGTGCCAGCAGTCCTCCGGTAACTGAAGCTTTCTTT
CDR3: CASSPPVTEAFF

J: TRBJ2-7
V: TRBV28
D: .
size: .
DNA: TGTGCCAGCAGTTTAGGAATTAGGCAGTACTTC
CDR3: CASSLGIRQYF

J: TRBJ1-1
V: TRBV7-2
D: .
size: many
DNA: TGTGCCAGCAGCTCCCTGGGGTACACTGAAGCTTTCTTT
CDR3: CASSSLGYTEAFF

J: TRBJ2-7
V: TRBV7-9
D: .
size: .
DNA: TGTGCCAGCAGCTTAGAAAATTATCGAAGGTACGAGCAGTACTTC
CDR3: CASSLENYRRYEQYF

J: TRBJ2-7
V: TRBV18
D: .
size: .
DNA: TGTGCCAGCTCACCGGCAGGGATCCCCTCCTACGAGCAGTACTTC
CDR3: CASSPAGIPSYEQYF

J: TRBJ2-5
V: TRBV3-1
D: TRBD2
size: .
DNA: TGTGCCAGCCGCGAACTAGCGGGGGGGCGAGAGACCCAGTACTTC
CDR3: CASRELAGGRETQYF

J: TRBJ1-1
V: TRBV7-8
D: TRBD1
size: .
DNA: TGTGCCAGCAGCTTACTATTGACAGGGCCTGAAGCTTTCTTT
CDR3: CASSLLLTGPEAFF

J: TRBJ2-5
V: TRBV6-5
D: .
size: many
DNA: TGTGCCAGCATTCGAACTAGGGACCTCCAAGAGACCCAGTACTTC
CDR3: CASIRTRDLQETQYF

J: TRBJ1-6
V: TRBV9
D: .
size: many
DNA: TGTGCCAGCAGCGCCGCGGGCAACTATAATTCACCCCTCCACTTT
CDR3: CASSAAGNYNSPLHF